This record looks at one T cell receptor (beta chain) sequence and its context. What it recognizes is unknown. Germline V gene sequence: CDR1 LNHDA, CDR2 SQIVND (reference sequence). The length of the CDR3 is 16 residues. J gave up 5 bases and V 5 bases, and 8 bases lay outside the gene matches. Sequenced by immunoSEQ multiplex PCR; TCRdb stores in-frame clones only, minus some. The sample contains 100,000 to 120,000 clones, roughly 89% of which appear only once. The sample belongs to a study of T cell responses to AZD1222 COVID-19 vaccine. General study results and limits: Recipients of AZD1222 seropositive at baseline numbered only 5 to 7.

The chain uses TRBV19 and TRBJ1-5, with TRBD1 matching 11 bases. The sequence derives from an adult who received the AZD1222 COVID-19 vaccine. The sequenced sample was peripheral blood, obtained 28 days after the second AZD1222 dose. CDR3 sequence (DNA): TGTGCCAGTAGTGCAAGGGACAGGGGGATGGATCAGCCCCAGCATTTT. It translates to CASSARDRGMDQPQHF.